Each of the 2 T cell receptor beta chains below was sequenced from the same sample in a study of follicular helper T cells after annual influenza vaccination. Indicated time point: 2015-2016 season, pre-vaccination. Profiling relied on immunoSEQ multiplex PCR, and the TCRdb table lists in-frame clones only, not all of them. The table has 5,000 to 7,000 clones, roughly 85% seen once. Sequences were derived from CXCR5- memory CD4+ T cells sorted from blood, sampled on the day of influenza vaccination. These receptors came from an adult who received the influenza vaccine.

This clone appeared a single time. This CDR3 reads CASSPRVTQETQYF. In DNA, the CDR3 is TGTGCCAGCAGTCCCCGGGTAACCCAAGAGACCCAGTACTTC. The V call is TRBV6-6, the J call TRBJ2-5; the D is unclear. V was shortened by 5 bases and J by 1 base, with 11 bases between the two germline ends. This CDR3 region has 14 residues. Germline CDR1 and CDR2: MNHNY and SVGAGI (reference sequence).

The V call is TRBV21-1, the J call TRBJ2-1; the table calls TRBD1, which could not be checked here. TRBV21-1 is labeled a pseudogene. The CDR3 length is 13 residues. CDR3 loop: CANEQVFCSEQFF. The CDR3 DNA sequence: TGTGCCAACGAACAGGTTTTCTGCTCTGAGCAGTTCTTC.